These 14 T cell receptor beta chains originate from one sample sequenced in a study of blood T cell repertoires in COVID-19. The data were produced by immunoSEQ multiplex PCR, yet TCRdb's version contains in-frame clones alone and is incomplete. The table has nearly 55,000 clones, around 83% seen once. Specimen: peripheral blood. These receptors were taken from a man in his sixties or seventies with active COVID-19.

The rearrangement uses TRBV9 and TRBJ1-2, with D possibly matching TRBD1 (5 bases). Trimming removed 3 bases at V and 8 bases at J, with 14 bases between. CDR1 is SGDLS and CDR2 is YYNGEE in the germline V gene. The CDR3 runs to 13 residues. CDR3 protein: CASSAQGSGGYTF. CDR3 nucleotides: TGTGCCAGCAGCGCTCAGGGTTCCGGGGGCTACACCTTC.

This clone was counted only a few times. The CDR3 DNA sequence: TGTGCCAGCAGCTCTCCCTCATCGGGGGTGGGATCCTCTTACAATGAGCAGTTCTTC. Its translation is CASSSPSSGVGSSYNEQFF. This sequence joins TRBV5-4 and TRBJ2-1; weak D call: TRBD2 (6 bases). Trimming left V 3 bases short and J 4 bases short, with 26 bases between. CDR1 is SGHNT and CDR2 is YYREEE in the germline V gene (reference sequence). The CDR3 extends over 19 amino acids.

The V call is TRBV6-6, the J call TRBJ2-7; maybe TRBD1 (6 bases). Germline V gene lookup returns CDR1 MNHNY and CDR2 SVGAGI (reference sequence). Between the trimmed V and J ends, which lost 5 bases and 0 bases, there was a span of 17 bases. The CDR3 covers 16 residues. The chain's CDR3 is CASSRRQAENSYEQYF. CDR3 nucleotides: TGTGCCAGCAGTCGCCGACAGGCCGAAAACTCCTACGAGCAGTACTTC.

This clone was counted only a few times. This chain uses TRBV9 with TRBJ2-1; maybe TRBD1 (5 bases). This CDR3 has 17 amino acids. Trimming took 0 bases from V and 0 from J, leaving 13 bases between them. Germline loops: CDR1 SGDLS, CDR2 YYNGEE. In nucleotides, the CDR3 is TGTGCCAGCAGCGTAGCTGGGGCTACCTACTCCTACAATGAGCAGTTCTTC. It specifies CASSVAGATYSYNEQFF.

The genes are TRBV7-8 and TRBJ2-1; unclear D gene. Germline assignment: CDR1 SGHVS and CDR2 FQNEAQ. The CDR3 contains 14 residues. Trimming cost V 4 bases and J 8 bases, with 15 bases left between them. CDR3 nucleotides: TGTGCCAGCAGCTCGACCTCCTTTCGGGATGAGCAGTTCTTC. Translation: CASSSTSFRDEQFF.

This chain connects TRBV5-4 to TRBJ2-1; maybe TRBD2 (6 bases). The CDR3 contains 16 residues. Germline V gene lookup returns CDR1 SGHNT and CDR2 YYREEE (reference sequence). V gave up 6 bases and J gave up 9 bases, with 25 bases separating them. The DNA for the CDR3 is TGTGCCAGCACCCCGGACGCACTAGCTGATGAGGTTGAGCAGTTCTTC. Amino acid sequence: CASTPDALADEVEQFF.

The V gene is TRBV11-2, the J gene TRBJ2-7, with TRBD1 identical over 9 bases. This CDR3 is 16 amino acids long. CDR1 and CDR2 from the germline V gene are SGHAT and FQNNGV. V was clipped by 4 bases and J by 1 base; unmatched bases: 8. The CDR3, as DNA: TGTGCCAGCAGCTGGGGCAGGGGGACAGGGTCCTACGAGCAGTACTTC. Translating it yields CASSWGRGTGSYEQYF.

The chain links TRBV11-3 to TRBJ2-3; 11 bases are shared with TRBD2. The length of the CDR3 is 16 residues. Per germline, CDR1 SGHNT and CDR2 YENEEA. V shed 4 bases, J shed 5 bases, and the junction held 8 bases outside the gene matches. The CDR3 nucleotides read TGTGCCAGCAGCTCACAGACTAGCGGGGTAGTAGATACGCAGTATTTT. The encoded protein is CASSSQTSGVVDTQYF. Together with reference TRBV11-3 and TRBJ2-3, the CDR3 gives the full variable domain: EAGVVQSPRYKIIEKKQPVAFWCNPISGHNTLYWYLQNLGQGPELLIRYENEEAVDDSQLPKDRFSAERLKGVDSTLKIQPAELGDSAVYLCASSSQTSGVVDTQYFGPGTRLTVL.

CDR3 loop: CASTQTGARNQPQHF. The CDR3 region has the DNA TGTGCCAGTACCCAGACGGGAGCCCGCAATCAGCCCCAGCATTTT. The chain combines TRBV19 with TRBJ1-5; D is unclear. V dropped 7 bases and J dropped 2 bases, with 15 bases sitting between them. Germline-derived CDR1 and CDR2 are LNHDA and SQIVND (reference sequence). The CDR3 runs to 15 residues.

This clone was found once. This chain links TRBV7-9 with TRBJ1-5; 7 nucleotides line up with TRBD1. The CDR3 consists of 14 residues. The J segment lost 4 bases and the V segment lost 6 bases, leaving 6 bases of the junction unmatched. Germline V lookup: CDR1 SEHNR, CDR2 FQNEAQ (reference sequence). The CDR3 DNA reads as TGTGCCAGCAGATCTCAGGGGGAGAATCAGCCCCAGCATTTT. This sequence encodes CASRSQGENQPQHF. The full variable domain, its missing parts supplied by reference TRBV7-9 and TRBJ1-5, is DTGVSQNPRHKITKRGQNVTFRCDPISEHNRLYWYRQTLGQGPEFLTYFQNEAQLEKSRLLSDRFSAERPKGSFSTLEIQRTEQGDSAMYLCASRSQGENQPQHFGDGTRLSIL.

J is TRBJ1-1 and V is TRBV11-3, with D unclear. The CDR3 is 13 residues long. Trimming shortened V by 3 bases and J by 10 bases, and 15 bases separated the two germline ends. Germline V gene data show CDR1 as SGHNT and CDR2 as YENEEA. The CDR3 protein is CASSFLYPEGAFF. As DNA, the CDR3 is TGTGCCAGCAGCTTCCTATACCCGGAGGGAGCTTTCTTT.

The rearrangement joins TRBV7-3 to TRBJ2-1; 7 bases are shared with TRBD2. This CDR3 comprises 15 residues. The germline CDR1 and CDR2 sequences are SGHTA and FQGTGA. With V trimmed by 5 bases and J by 5 bases, 9 bases remained unmatched. The CDR3 is CASSAPGTINNEQFF. The CDR3 DNA follows: TGTGCCAGCAGCGCTCCCGGGACTATAAACAATGAGCAGTTCTTC.

The table lists this clone with a few counts. V gene TRBV6-4 combines with J gene TRBJ1-2; D perhaps matches TRBD1 (6 bases). CDR1 is MRHNA, CDR2 SNTAGT, per germline. V shed 7 bases and J shed 4 bases, with 16 bases lying between them. The CDR3 length is 14 residues. The CDR3 DNA reads TGTGCCAGCACCCTAGGGGGTTTGCTCTATGGCTACACCTTC. Translation gives CASTLGGLLYGYTF.

This chain links TRBV7-9 with TRBJ2-3, with D possibly matching TRBD2 (6 bases). The CDR3 covers 12 residues. Germline CDR1 SEHNR, CDR2 FQNEAQ (reference sequence). Trimming took off 4 bases at V and 4 bases at J, with 6 bases between the two ends. CDR3 loop: CASSWGADTQYF. Written as DNA, the CDR3 is TGTGCCAGCAGCTGGGGGGCAGATACGCAGTATTTT.